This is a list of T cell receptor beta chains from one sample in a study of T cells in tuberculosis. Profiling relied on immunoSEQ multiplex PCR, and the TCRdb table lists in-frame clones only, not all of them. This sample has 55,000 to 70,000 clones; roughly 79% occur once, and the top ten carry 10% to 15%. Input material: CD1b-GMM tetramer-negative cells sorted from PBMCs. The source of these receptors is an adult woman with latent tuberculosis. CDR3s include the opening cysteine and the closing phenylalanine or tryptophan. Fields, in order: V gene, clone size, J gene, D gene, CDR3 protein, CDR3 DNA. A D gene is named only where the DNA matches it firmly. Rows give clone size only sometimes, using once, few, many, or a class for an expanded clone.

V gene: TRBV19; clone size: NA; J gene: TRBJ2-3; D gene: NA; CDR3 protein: CASSRDNRDTQYF; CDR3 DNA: TGTGCCAGTTCCCGGGACAATCGAGATACGCAGTATTTT
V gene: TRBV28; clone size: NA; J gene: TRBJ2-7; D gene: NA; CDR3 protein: CASSEQGSYEQYF; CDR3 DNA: TGTGCCAGCAGTGAGCAGGGGTCCTACGAGCAGTACTTC
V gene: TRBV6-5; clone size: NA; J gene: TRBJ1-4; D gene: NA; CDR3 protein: CASSALATNEKLFF; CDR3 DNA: TGTGCCAGCAGTGCTCTAGCAACTAATGAAAAACTGTTTTTT
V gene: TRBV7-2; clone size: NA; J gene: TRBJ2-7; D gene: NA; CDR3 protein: CASSSGGSSYEQYF; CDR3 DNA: TGTGCCAGCAGCTCAGGGGGGAGCTCCTACGAGCAGTACTTC
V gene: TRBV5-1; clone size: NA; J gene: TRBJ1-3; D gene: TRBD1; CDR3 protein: CASSSGGNSGNTIYF; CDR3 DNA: TGCGCCAGCAGTTCAGGGGGTAATTCTGGAAACACCATATATTTT
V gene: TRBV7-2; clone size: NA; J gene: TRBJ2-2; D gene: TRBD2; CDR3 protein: CASSWTSGGDLNTGELFF; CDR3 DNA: TGTGCCAGCAGTTGGACTAGCGGGGGGGATTTGAACACCGGGGAGCTGTTTTTT
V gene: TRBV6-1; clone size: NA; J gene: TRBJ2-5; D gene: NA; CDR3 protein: CASIPAGSRQTQYF; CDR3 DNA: TGTGCCAGCATTCCCGCGGGGTCCAGGCAGACCCAGTACTTC
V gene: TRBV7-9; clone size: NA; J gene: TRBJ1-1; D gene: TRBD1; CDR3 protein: CASSSTGGARSTEAFF; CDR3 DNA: TGTGCCAGCAGCTCGACAGGGGGCGCGAGGAGCACTGAAGCTTTCTTT
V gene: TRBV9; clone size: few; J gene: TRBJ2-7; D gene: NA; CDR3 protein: CASSAYDSSYEQYF; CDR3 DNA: TGTGCCAGCAGCGCCTACGACAGTTCCTACGAGCAGTACTTC
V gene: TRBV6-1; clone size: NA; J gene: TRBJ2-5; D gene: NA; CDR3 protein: CASSEVGGARVQETQYF; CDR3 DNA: TGTGCCAGCAGCGAAGTGGGGGGGGCCCGAGTCCAAGAGACCCAGTACTTC
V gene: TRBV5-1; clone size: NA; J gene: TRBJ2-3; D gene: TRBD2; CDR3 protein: CASSPGLAGDTQYF; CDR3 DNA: TGCGCCAGCAGCCCTGGACTAGCGGGGGATACGCAGTATTTT
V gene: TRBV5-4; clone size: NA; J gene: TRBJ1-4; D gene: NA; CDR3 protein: CASSHTGGGEKLFF; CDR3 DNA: TGTGCCAGCAGCCATACGGGGGGCGGTGAAAAACTGTTTTTT
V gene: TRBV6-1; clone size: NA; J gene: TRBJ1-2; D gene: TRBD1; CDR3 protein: CASSEQDRAGYGYTF; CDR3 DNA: TGTGCCAGCAGCGAACAGGACAGGGCAGGTTATGGCTACACCTTC
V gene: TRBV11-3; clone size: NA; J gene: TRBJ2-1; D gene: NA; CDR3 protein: CASSFGGSYNEQFF; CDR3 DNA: TGTGCCAGCAGCTTCGGAGGTTCCTACAATGAGCAGTTCTTC
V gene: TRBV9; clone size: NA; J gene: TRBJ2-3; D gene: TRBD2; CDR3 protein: CASSPRLAGFGTDTQYF; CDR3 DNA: TGTGCCAGCAGCCCCCGACTAGCGGGGTTCGGCACAGATACGCAGTATTTT
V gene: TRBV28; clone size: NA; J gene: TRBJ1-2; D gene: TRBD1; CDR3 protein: CASSLPQGADGYTF; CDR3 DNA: TGTGCCAGCAGTTTACCCCAGGGGGCGGATGGCTACACCTTC
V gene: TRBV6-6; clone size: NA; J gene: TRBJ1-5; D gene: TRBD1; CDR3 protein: CASSYRDRGAGQPQHF; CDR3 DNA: TGTGCCAGCAGTTACCGGGACAGGGGAGCGGGACAGCCCCAGCATTTT
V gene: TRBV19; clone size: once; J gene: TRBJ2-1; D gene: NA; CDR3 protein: CASSSVRTSGVNEQFF; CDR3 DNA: TGTGCCAGTAGTAGCGTACGGACCAGCGGAGTCAATGAGCAGTTCTTC
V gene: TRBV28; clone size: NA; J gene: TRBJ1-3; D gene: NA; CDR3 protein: CASSGQGRGSGNTIYF; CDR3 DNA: TGTGCCAGCAGTGGGCAGGGGCGAGGTTCTGGAAACACCATATATTTT
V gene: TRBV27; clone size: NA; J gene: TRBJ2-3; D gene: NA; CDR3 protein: CASSLFLADTQYF; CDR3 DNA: TGTGCCAGCAGTTTATTCTTAGCGGATACGCAGTATTTT
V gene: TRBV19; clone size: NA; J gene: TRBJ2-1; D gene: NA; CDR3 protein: CASSIDTGSYNEQFF; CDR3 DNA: TGTGCCAGTAGTATAGATACGGGATCCTACAATGAGCAGTTCTTC
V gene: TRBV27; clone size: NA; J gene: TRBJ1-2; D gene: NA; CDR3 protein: CASSLWGDYGYTF; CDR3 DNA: TGTGCCAGCAGTTTATGGGGGGACTATGGCTACACCTTC
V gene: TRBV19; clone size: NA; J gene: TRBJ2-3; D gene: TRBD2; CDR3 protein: CASTREAGDTQYF; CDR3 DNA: TGTGCCAGTACCCGGGAGGCGGGAGATACGCAGTATTTT
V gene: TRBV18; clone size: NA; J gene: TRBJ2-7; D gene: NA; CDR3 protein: CASSPPGRSYEQYF; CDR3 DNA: TGTGCCAGCTCACCACCGGGCCGATCCTACGAGCAGTACTTC
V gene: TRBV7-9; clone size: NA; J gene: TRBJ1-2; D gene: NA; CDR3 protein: CASRPSGAFYGYTF; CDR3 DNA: TGTGCCAGCAGACCCTCAGGGGCCTTTTATGGCTACACCTTC
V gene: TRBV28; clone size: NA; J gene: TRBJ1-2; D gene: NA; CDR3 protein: CASTPQGYGYTF; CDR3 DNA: TGTGCCAGCACTCCGCAGGGCTATGGCTACACCTTC
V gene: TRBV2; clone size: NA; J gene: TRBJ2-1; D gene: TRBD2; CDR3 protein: CASTEPSGRANEQFF; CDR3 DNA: TGTGCCAGCACTGAACCTAGCGGGAGGGCCAATGAGCAGTTCTTC
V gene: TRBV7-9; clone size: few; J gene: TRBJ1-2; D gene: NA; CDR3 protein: CASSPPGGNYGYTF; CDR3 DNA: TGTGCCAGCAGCCCTCCGGGAGGAAACTATGGCTACACCTTC
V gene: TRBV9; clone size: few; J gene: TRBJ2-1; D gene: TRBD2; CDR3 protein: CASSAHAGRDEQFF; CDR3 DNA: TGTGCCAGCAGCGCGCACGCGGGGAGGGATGAGCAGTTCTTC
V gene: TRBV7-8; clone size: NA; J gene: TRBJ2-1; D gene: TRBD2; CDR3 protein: CASSSRLANYNEQFF; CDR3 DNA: TGTGCCAGCAGCTCTAGACTAGCGAACTACAATGAGCAGTTCTTC
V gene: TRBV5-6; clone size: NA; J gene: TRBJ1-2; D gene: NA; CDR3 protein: CASSLRGVYGYTF; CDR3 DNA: TGTGCCAGCAGCTTGAGGGGTGTCTATGGCTACACCTTC
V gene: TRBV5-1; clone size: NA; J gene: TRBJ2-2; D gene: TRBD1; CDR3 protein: CASSPTGVANTEELFF; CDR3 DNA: TGCGCCAGCAGCCCGACAGGGGTCGCGAACACCGAGGAGCTGTTTTTT
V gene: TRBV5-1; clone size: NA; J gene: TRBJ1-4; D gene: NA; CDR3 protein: CASSPGRPSNEKLFF; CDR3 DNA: TGCGCCAGCAGCCCAGGAAGGCCTTCTAATGAAAAACTGTTTTTT
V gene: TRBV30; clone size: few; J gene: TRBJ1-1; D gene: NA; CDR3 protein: CAWSPMYTEAFF; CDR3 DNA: TGTGCCTGGAGTCCAATGTACACTGAAGCTTTCTTT
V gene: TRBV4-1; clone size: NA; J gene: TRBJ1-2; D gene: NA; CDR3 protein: CASSQGAGPSYGYTF; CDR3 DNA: TGCGCCAGCAGCCAAGGAGCAGGTCCCTCCTATGGCTACACCTTC
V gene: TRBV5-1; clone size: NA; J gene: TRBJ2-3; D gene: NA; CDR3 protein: CASSLTQGFADTQYF; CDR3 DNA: TGCGCCAGCAGCTTGACCCAGGGGTTCGCAGATACGCAGTATTTT
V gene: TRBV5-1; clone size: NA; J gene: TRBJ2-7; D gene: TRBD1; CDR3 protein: CASSFGTGQVTYEQYF; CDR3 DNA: TGCGCCAGCAGCTTTGGTACCGGACAGGTCACCTACGAGCAGTACTTC
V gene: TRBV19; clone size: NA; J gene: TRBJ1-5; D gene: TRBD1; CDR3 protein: CASSMRVWDRVTETRYQPQHF; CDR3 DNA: TGTGCCAGTAGTATGAGGGTTTGGGACAGGGTTACCGAAACCCGATATCAGCCCCAGCATTTT
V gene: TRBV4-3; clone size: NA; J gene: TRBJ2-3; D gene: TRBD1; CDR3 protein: CASSQELQGADTQYF; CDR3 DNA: TGCGCCAGCAGCCAAGAGTTGCAGGGGGCAGATACGCAGTATTTT